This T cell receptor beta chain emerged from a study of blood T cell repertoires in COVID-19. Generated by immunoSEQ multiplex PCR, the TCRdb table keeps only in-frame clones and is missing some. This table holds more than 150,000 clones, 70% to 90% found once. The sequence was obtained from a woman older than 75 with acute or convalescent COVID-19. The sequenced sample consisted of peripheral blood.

The CDR3 DNA is TGCGCCAGCAGCCAGACAGGTAGCGGGAGAGCCAAAAACATTCAGTACTTC. Protein: CASSQTGSGRAKNIQYF. V and J are TRBV4-1 and TRBJ2-4; 9 bases agree with TRBD2. The germline CDR1 and CDR2 sequences are MGHRA and YSYEKL. The trim removed 3 bases at V and 0 bases at J, leaving 6 bases unmatched. This CDR3 has 17 residues.